The sequence of this TCR beta chain was determined in a study of cytomegalovirus exposure and HLA in healthy donors. PCR employed 60 Vbeta and 13 Jbeta primers. Sequenced by immunoSEQ multiplex PCR; TCRdb stores in-frame clones only, minus some. There are about 100,000 clones in the sample; roughly three quarters occur only once, and under 0.8% lies in the top ten. Germline loops: CDR1 LNHDA, CDR2 SQIVND (reference sequence). The germline V and J ends were trimmed by 3 bases and 4 bases, with 7 bases remaining between them. This CDR3 contains 13 residues. The sample taken for sequencing was PBMCs. This sequence originates from a woman between 55 and 75 years old in good health and CMV-seronegative. The chain uses TRBV19 and TRBJ2-1; D ambiguous. The CDR3 nucleotides are TGTGCCAGTAGTATGGGCAGTTACAATGAGCAGTTCTTC. Its translation: CASSMGSYNEQFF. Using reference TRBV19 and TRBJ2-1 for the parts outside the CDR3, the full variable domain is DGGITQSPKYLFRKEGQNVTLSCEQNLNHDAMYWYRQDPGQGLRLIYYSQIVNDFQKGDIAEGYSVSREKKESFPLTVTSAQKNPTAFYLCASSMGSYNEQFFGPGTRLTVL.